This TCR beta chain comes out of a study of shared clonotypes between healthy human individuals. Only Caucasian adults living in Nashville, Tennessee made up the donor group. In unsorted samples, genomic DNA was obtained using 90 million to 95 million PBMCs. Every subset's genomic DNA went evenly onto several immunoSEQ plates. Replicate PCRs run on unsorted PBMC used around 0.3 ug DNA, which was about 30,000 T cell genomes. The table came from immunoSEQ multiplex PCR; TCRdb's copy has only in-frame clones and leaves some out. The data contain about 530,000 clones, 60% to 80% of them singletons. The trim removed 8 bases at V and 3 bases at J, leaving 7 bases unmatched. This CDR3 has 13 residues. In germline, CDR1 is SGHTA, CDR2 FQGNSA.

The material sequenced was PBMCs. This TCR derives from a woman aged 35 to 49 in good health. Some clones in this sample may be carry-over from other donors' samples. This sequence joins TRBV7-2 and TRBJ2-7; 7 positions agree with TRBD1. The CDR3 DNA is TGTGCCAGCCGACAGGGCCGACACTACGAGCAGTACTTC. It codes for CASRQGRHYEQYF.